These 9 T cell receptor beta chains share one sample of origin, sequenced in a study of OX40 agonist ivuxolimab in advanced cancers. The repertoire was sequenced with immunoSEQ multiplex PCR; TCRdb's copy has only in-frame clones and lacks some. The table records more than 40,000 clones, over 75% of them present only once. The sample in question was CD4+ or CD8+ T cells sorted from blood, obtained in a trial of the OX40 agonist ivuxolimab. Receptors were obtained from an adult with an advanced solid tumor such as melanoma, head and neck, liver or kidney cancer.

The chain recombines TRBV28 with TRBJ2-7, with 7 positions matching TRBD2. The CDR3 runs 14 residues. The V segment lost 5 bases and the J segment 2 bases; nucleotides outside the gene matches: 6. The germline gives CDR1 MDHEN, CDR2 SYDVKM. The CDR3 loop reads CASSELAPPYEQYF. The CDR3 bases are TGTGCCAGCAGTGAACTAGCGCCTCCCTACGAGCAGTACTTC.

The chain links TRBV5-6 to TRBJ1-2; D not resolved. There are 14 residues in the CDR3. CDR1 and CDR2 (germline): SGHDT, YYEEEE. V gave up 0 bases and J gave up 3 bases, with 9 bases separating them. In DNA form, the CDR3 reads TGTGCCAGCAGCTTGGCCGACTTTTACTATGGCTACACCTTC. Translation gives CASSLADFYYGYTF.

This clone was seen just once. The chain has TRBV6-4 and TRBJ2-6; no firm D call. This CDR3 has 16 residues. The germline V gene encodes CDR1 MRHNA and CDR2 SNTAGT. V was trimmed by 2 bases and J by 1 base, leaving 9 bases between them. The CDR3 spells CASSDRSASGANVLTF. The CDR3 nucleotides are TGTGCCAGCAGTGACAGGTCCGCTTCTGGGGCCAACGTCCTGACTTTC.

The sample holds a few counts of this clone. J is TRBJ1-5 and V is TRBV19; 7 bases are shared with TRBD1. Germline V gene lookup returns CDR1 LNHDA and CDR2 SQIVND (reference sequence). The CDR3 runs to 15 residues. V gave up 5 bases and J gave up 6 bases; unmatched junction bases: 10. The DNA of the CDR3 is TGTGCCAGTAGTCTTCGCCACAGGGGAGCTCAGCCCCAGCATTTT. It yields the protein CASSLRHRGAQPQHF.

The chain employs TRBV27 and TRBJ1-2, with 7 bases matching TRBD1. The CDR3 has 14 amino acids. Germline loops: CDR1 MNHEY, CDR2 SMNVEV (reference sequence). Trimming took 3 bases from V and 3 from J; bases not matched to a gene: 4. The CDR3 loop is CASSFRQGDYGYTF. CDR3 sequence (DNA): TGTGCCAGCAGTTTCCGACAGGGTGACTATGGCTACACCTTC.

This clone was seen just once. The chain carries TRBV29-1 and TRBJ2-1, with 14 bases identical to TRBD2. The CDR3 runs to 18 residues. Per the germline V gene, CDR1 is SQVTM and CDR2 is ANQGSEA. Trimming took 0 bases from V and 7 from J; bases not matched to a gene: 11. The CDR3 region is CSVEDLHGGLAGVNEQFF. In DNA, the CDR3 is TGCAGCGTTGAAGATCTTCACGGGGGACTAGCGGGAGTTAATGAGCAGTTCTTC.

The rearrangement joins TRBV5-5 to TRBJ1-5, with 8 bases lining up with TRBD1. Germline values: CDR1 SGHKS, CDR2 YYEKEE (reference sequence). The CDR3 has 15 amino acids. V was pared by 4 bases and J by 7 bases, with 10 bases of the junction left unmatched. The CDR3 reads CASSKLQGDRQPQHF. In DNA, the CDR3 is TGTGCCAGCAGCAAACTACAGGGGGATAGACAGCCCCAGCATTTT.

J is TRBJ1-2 and V is TRBV27, with 8 bases identical to TRBD1. CDR3 length: 13 amino acids. Losses at the gene ends were 7 bases for V and 4 bases for J; bases not matched to a gene: 5. Germline lookup yields CDR1 MNHEY and CDR2 SMNVEV (reference sequence). The DNA of the CDR3 is TGTGCCAGCAAGCAGGGGGCCGGCTATGGCTACACCTTC. Translation gives CASKQGAGYGYTF.

V and J are TRBV5-6 and TRBJ2-2, with D uncertain. Trimming took 2 bases from V and 3 from J, leaving 11 bases between them. CDR3 length: 15 residues. Germline values: CDR1 SGHDT, CDR2 YYEEEE. CDR3 DNA: TGTGCCAGCAGCTTCTTTAGTCAGGACACCGGGGAGCTGTTTTTT. This translates into CASSFFSQDTGELFF.